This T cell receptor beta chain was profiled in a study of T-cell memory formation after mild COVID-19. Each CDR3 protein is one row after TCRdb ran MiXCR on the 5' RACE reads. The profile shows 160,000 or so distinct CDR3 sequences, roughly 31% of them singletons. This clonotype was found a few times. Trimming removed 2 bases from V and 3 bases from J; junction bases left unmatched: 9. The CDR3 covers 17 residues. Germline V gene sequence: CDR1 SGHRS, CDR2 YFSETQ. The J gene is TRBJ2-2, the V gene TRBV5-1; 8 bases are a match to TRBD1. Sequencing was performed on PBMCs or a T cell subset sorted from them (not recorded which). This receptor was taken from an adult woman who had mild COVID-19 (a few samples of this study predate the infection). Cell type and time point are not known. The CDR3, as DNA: TGCGCCAGCAGCTTAGCCAGGGGGCCTCAAGACACCGGGGAGCTGTTTTTT. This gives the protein CASSLARGPQDTGELFF.